Below are 23 T cell receptor beta chains sequenced from a single sample in a study of cytomegalovirus exposure and HLA in healthy donors (TCRdb year 2017). Libraries were built with the immunoSEQ multiplex PCR assay. For the multiplex PCR, a mixture combining 60 forward primers for TCR Vbeta segments and 13 reverse primers for TCR Jbeta segments was used. The source is immuneACCESS, and TCRdb retained only in-frame sequences with V and J called. Part of the clones is not carried over; for the studies checked, unresolved V genes explain less than half of this, and the remainder is unexplained. The sample profile shows roughly 160,000 clones; about 75% of them were found once. About 14% of the sample is in the top ten clones. The sample consisted of PBMCs. The source of these receptors is a man between 50 and 59 years old in good health and CMV-seropositive.

This clone occurred a few times. This chain uses TRBV19 with TRBJ1-1; D is ambiguous. Germline CDR1 and CDR2: LNHDA and SQIVND (reference sequence). Trimming took off 6 bases at V and 0 bases at J, with 8 bases between the two ends. This CDR3 is 13 amino acids long. The CDR3 coding sequence is TGTGCCAGTAGCAAACAGTTGAACACTGAAGCTTTCTTT. Translating it yields CASSKQLNTEAFF.

J is TRBJ2-7 and V is TRBV6-4; TRBD1 might be the D (6 bases). CDR1 is MRHNA, CDR2 SNTAGT, per germline. V lost 0 bases and J 3 bases, leaving 12 bases between the germline ends. This CDR3 has 15 residues. The CDR3 DNA follows: TGTGCCAGCAGTGACTCTGCAGGGGCCCACTACGAGCAGTACTTC. It is translated as CASSDSAGAHYEQYF.

The chain is built from TRBV28 and TRBJ1-5; D may be TRBD1 (6 bases). V lost 4 bases to trimming and J lost 0 bases, with 19 bases between them. Germline V lookup: CDR1 MDHEN, CDR2 SYDVKM. This CDR3 contains 18 residues. The CDR3 DNA sequence: TGTGCCAGCAGTTATGGCAACGCGGGGGGGGCTAGCAATCAGCCCCAGCATTTT. It specifies CASSYGNAGGASNQPQHF.

This clone has just one count. At one end the junction does not follow the germline gene, possibly because of a read error. The chain recombines TRBV7-3 with TRBJ2-6; maybe TRBD1 (6 bases). The germline V gene has CDR1 SGHTA and CDR2 FQGTGA. The length of the CDR3 is 18 residues. CDR3 region: CASSQSFRGSSGVNVLTF. Written as DNA, the CDR3 is TGTGCCAGCAGCCAATCCTTCAGGGGCAGCTCTGGGGTCAACGTCCTGACTTTC. The full variable domain, rest sourced from reference TRBV7-3 and TRBJ2-6, is GAGVSQTPSNKVTEKGKYVELRCDPISGHTALYWYRQSLGQGPEFLIYFQGTGAADDSGLPNDRFFAVRPEGSVSTLKIQRTERGDSAVYLCASSQSFRGSSGVNVLTFGAGSRLTVL.

The CDR3 bases are TGTGCCTGGAGTAGCCCGGGGGGGGAATACTACAATGAGCAGTTCTTC. Protein product: CAWSSPGGEYYNEQFF. This chain joins TRBV30 and TRBJ2-1, with TRBD2 matching over 8 bases. This CDR3 is 16 amino acids long. From germline, CDR1 is GTSNPN and CDR2 SVGIG (reference sequence). With V trimmed by 2 bases and J by 3 bases, 9 bases remained unmatched. The full variable domain, its missing parts supplied by reference TRBV30 and TRBJ2-1, is SQTIHQWPATLVQPVGSPLSLECTVEGTSNPNLYWYRQAAGRGLQLLFYSVGIGQISSEVPQNLSASRPQDRQFILSSKKLLLSDSGFYLCAWSSPGGEYYNEQFFGPGTRLTVL.

A word on this clone: Other DNA sequences within the sample encode an identical CDR3. The chain recombines TRBV9 with TRBJ2-5; 7 nucleotides match TRBD1. The V gene end was trimmed by 0 bases and the J gene end by 4 bases; junction bases not matched to a gene: 3. This CDR3 has 14 amino acids. CDR1 is SGDLS and CDR2 is YYNGEE in the germline V gene. The CDR3 region is CASSVEGGPETQYF. The CDR3 region has the DNA TGTGCCAGCAGCGTAGAAGGGGGCCCAGAGACCCAGTACTTC.

The CDR3 DNA follows: TGTGCCAGCAGTTTATTTGTACAGGGTGAAGCTTTCTTT. Translating it yields CASSLFVQGEAFF. The rearrangement uses TRBV27 and TRBJ1-1, with a weak D call TRBD1 (6 bases). Looked up from germline, CDR1 is MNHEY and CDR2 is SMNVEV (reference sequence). Trimming took 1 base from V and 7 from J, leaving 10 bases between them. This CDR3 comprises 13 residues.

This chain links TRBV15 with TRBJ2-3; D may be TRBD1 (6 bases). The ends were cut back, 3 bases at V and 0 bases at J, with 10 bases in the middle. Germline assignment: CDR1 LNHNV and CDR2 YYDKDF (reference sequence). The CDR3 is 15 amino acids. The CDR3 sequence is CATSRMTGSTDTQYF. Written as DNA, the CDR3 is TGTGCCACCAGCAGGATGACAGGAAGCACAGATACGCAGTATTTT.

The chain joins TRBV9 to TRBJ2-5, with TRBD1 matching over 9 bases. Germline CDR1 is SGDLS and CDR2 is YYNGEE. V was clipped by 0 bases and J by 1 base; unmatched bases: 7. The CDR3 consists of 17 residues. The CDR3 DNA is TGTGCCAGCAGCGTAGAGGGAGGACAGGGGATCCAAGAGACCCAGTACTTC. Amino acids: CASSVEGGQGIQETQYF.

The chain combines TRBV7-2 with TRBJ2-3; weak D call: TRBD1 (6 bases). From germline, CDR1 is SGHTA and CDR2 FQGNSA. The CDR3 runs 14 residues. Trimming shortened V by 2 bases and J by 11 bases, and 17 bases separated the two germline ends. In nucleotides, the CDR3 is TGTGCCAGCAGCTTAAGTGATGCAGGGGTGAGGCAGTATTTT. Protein sequence: CASSLSDAGVRQYF. The whole variable domain, filled in from reference TRBV7-2 and TRBJ2-3, reads GAGVSQSPSNKVTEKGKDVELRCDPISGHTALYWYRQSLGQGLEFLIYFQGNSAPDKSGLPSDRFSAERTGGSVSTLTIQRTQQEDSAVYLCASSLSDAGVRQYFGPGTRLTVL.

The sample holds a few counts of this clone. The rearrangement joins TRBV9 to TRBJ1-2; 7 nucleotides agree with TRBD1. CDR1 is SGDLS and CDR2 is YYNGEE in the germline V gene. CDR3 length: 14 residues. J gave up 5 bases and V 3 bases, and 7 bases lay outside the gene matches. The CDR3 DNA is TGTGCCAGCAGCGCACAGGGGTCGGGATATGGCTACACCTTC. Protein product: CASSAQGSGYGYTF.

The table lists this clone with a few counts. The identical CDR3 is also encoded by other nucleotide sequences in the sample. This chain connects TRBV6-1 to TRBJ2-3, with TRBD2 matching 14 bases. CDR3 length: 15 residues. Germline CDR1 is MNHNS and CDR2 is SASEGT. The V and J ends lost 4 bases and 4 bases, in that order; junction bases with no gene match: 1. The DNA of the CDR3 is TGTGCCAGCAGTGGACTAGCGGGGGGGCCAGATACGCAGTATTTT. The encoded protein is CASSGLAGGPDTQYF.

The chain couples TRBV18 to TRBJ1-5, with TRBD1 matching over 10 bases. The CDR3 contains 15 residues. CDR1 and CDR2 from the germline V gene are KGHSH and LQKENI. Unmatched junction bases numbered 2, after V lost 3 bases and J lost 3 bases. CDR3 protein: CASSPGTGVNQPQHF. DNA of the CDR3: TGTGCCAGCTCACCGGGGACAGGGGTCAATCAGCCCCAGCATTTT.

The chain carries TRBV4-3 and TRBJ1-2; D remains unclear. This CDR3 contains 16 residues. V lost 0 bases to trimming and J lost 4 bases, with 15 bases between them. Germline loops: CDR1 LGHNA, CDR2 YSLEER. Written as DNA, the CDR3 is TGCGCCAGCAGCCAAGATCCTAGCTCCAGATTCTATGGCTACACCTTC. This translates into CASSQDPSSRFYGYTF.

This chain joins TRBV14 and TRBJ1-1; D remains unclear. The V and J ends lost 5 bases and 1 base respectively, with 8 bases between them. CDR3 length equals 13 residues. The V gene's germline CDR1 is SGHDN and CDR2 FVKESK. The CDR3 DNA sequence: TGTGCCAGCAGCGCGTCGGGGAACACTGAAGCTTTCTTT. Amino acids: CASSASGNTEAFF. The full variable domain, with the rest looked up from reference TRBV14 and TRBJ1-1, is EAGVTQFPSHSVIEKGQTVTLRCDPISGHDNLYWYRRVMGKEIKFLLHFVKESKQDESGMPNNRFLAERTGGTYSTLKVQPAELEDSGVYFCASSASGNTEAFFGQGTRLTVV.

The gene calls are TRBV5-1 and TRBJ2-1; 11 nucleotides line up with TRBD1. The ends lost 1 base at V and 7 bases at J; junction bases unmatched: 4. Germline values: CDR1 SGHRS, CDR2 YFSETQ. The CDR3 has 15 residues. The CDR3 sequence: CASSLLGQGANEQFF. CDR3 bases: TGCGCCAGCAGCTTGTTAGGACAGGGGGCGAATGAGCAGTTCTTC.

This chain links TRBV5-1 with TRBJ1-1, with D hard to call. Germline CDR1 reads SGHRS; CDR2 reads YFSETQ. The CDR3 is made up of 13 amino acids. Trimming took off 4 bases at V and 6 bases at J, with 13 bases between the two ends. The CDR3 here is CASSAGGRAEAFF. Here the CDR3 DNA reads TGCGCCAGCAGCGCAGGCGGGAGGGCTGAAGCTTTCTTT.

This chain links TRBV29-1 with TRBJ1-2; 7 bases are shared with TRBD1. The J segment lost 5 bases and the V segment lost 6 bases, leaving 9 bases of the junction unmatched. Germline V CDR1 and CDR2: SQVTM, ANQGSEA. CDR3 size: 13 residues. The CDR3 reads CSVDTGERYGYTF. As DNA, the CDR3 is TGCAGCGTGGATACAGGGGAAAGGTATGGCTACACCTTC.

This clone was seen a few times. J is TRBJ2-5 and V is TRBV7-9, with 9 nucleotides matching TRBD1. Germline-derived CDR1 and CDR2 are SEHNR and FQNEAQ (reference sequence). The CDR3 totals 16 residues. V gave up 5 bases and J gave up 4 bases; unmatched junction bases: 11. CDR3 nucleotides: TGTGCCAGCAGCCCTCCCGGGACAGGGTCGGCAGAGACCCAGTACTTC. Residues: CASSPPGTGSAETQYF.

V is TRBV2 and J is TRBJ1-6; 11 bases map to TRBD1. The CDR3 runs to 17 residues. Looked up from germline, CDR1 is SNHLY and CDR2 is FYNNEI. Trimming at V came to 7 bases and at J to 10 bases, leaving 15 bases not matched to a gene. CDR3 coding DNA: TGTGCCAGCACCCTAAGAAGTCGGACAGGGGGCGAATCACCCCTCCACTTT. Its protein product is CASTLRSRTGGESPLHF.

The chain employs TRBV27 and TRBJ2-5; D perhaps matches TRBD2 (6 bases). CDR3 length: 16 amino acids. Between the trimmed V and J ends, which lost 3 bases and 1 base, there was a span of 15 bases. In germline, CDR1 is MNHEY, CDR2 SMNVEV (reference sequence). The CDR3: CASSFYAAGLQETQYF. As DNA, the CDR3 is TGTGCCAGCAGTTTTTATGCAGCGGGCCTCCAAGAGACCCAGTACTTC.

The V call is TRBV9, the J call TRBJ2-1, with 10 bases identical to TRBD1. In germline, CDR1 is SGDLS, CDR2 YYNGEE. With 4 bases clipped from V and 4 bases from J, the junction kept 5 bases outside the gene matches. The CDR3 is made up of 15 amino acids. CDR3 in amino acids: CASSLGQGDYNEQFF. The CDR3 bases are TGTGCCAGCAGCCTCGGACAGGGGGATTACAATGAGCAGTTCTTC.

This chain uses TRBV19 with TRBJ1-5, with 8 bases aligning to TRBD1. The junction had 6 bases not matched to a gene; V was cut back by 6 bases and J by 5 bases. The CDR3 runs to 14 residues. Per germline, CDR1 LNHDA and CDR2 SQIVND (reference sequence). The CDR3 loop reads CASRQDRAHQPQHF. CDR3 sequence (DNA): TGTGCCAGTAGACAGGACAGGGCGCATCAGCCCCAGCATTTT.